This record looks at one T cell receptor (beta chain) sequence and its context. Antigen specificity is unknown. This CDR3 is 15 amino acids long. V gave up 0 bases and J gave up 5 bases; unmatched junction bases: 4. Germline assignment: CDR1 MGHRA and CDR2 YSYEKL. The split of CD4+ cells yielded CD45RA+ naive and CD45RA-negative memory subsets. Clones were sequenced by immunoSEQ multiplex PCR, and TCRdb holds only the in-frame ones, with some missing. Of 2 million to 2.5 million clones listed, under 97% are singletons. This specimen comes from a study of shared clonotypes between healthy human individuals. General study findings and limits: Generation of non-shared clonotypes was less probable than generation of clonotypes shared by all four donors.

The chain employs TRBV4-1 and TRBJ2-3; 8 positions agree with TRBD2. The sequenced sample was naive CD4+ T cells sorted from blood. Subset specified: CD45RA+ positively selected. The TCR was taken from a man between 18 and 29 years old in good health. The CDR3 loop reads CASSQDGAGGDTQYF. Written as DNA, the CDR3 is TGCGCCAGCAGCCAAGATGGGGCGGGGGGAGATACGCAGTATTTT.